This TCR beta chain was identified in a study of blood T cell repertoires in COVID-19. Whole-study context: Samples came from the United States, Italy and Spain, spanning acute and convalescent COVID-19.

The CDR3 is 15 residues long. Germline CDR1 is KGHDR and CDR2 is SFDVKD. With 0 bases removed from V and 2 bases from J, the gap between germline ends came to 9 bases. Under the authors' procedure: Amplification from reference gene primers served as the basis for estimated nucleated cell counts. Measured with immunoSEQ multiplex PCR; TCRdb has only the in-frame clones, and not every one. V, J and clone size are those of that table, while D and trimming were read from the DNA. Counted here are over 200,000 clones, around 88% occurring once; the ten biggest clones make up around 6%. This TCR was recovered from a man at least 80 years old with acute or convalescent COVID-19. The sequencing sample was made of peripheral blood. The chain uses TRBV24-1 and TRBJ2-5, with a weak D call TRBD1 (5 bases). The CDR3 bases are TGTGCCACCAGTGATTTGCTGGGGCCACAAGAGACCCAGTACTTC. Its translation is CATSDLLGPQETQYF.